Each of the 27 T cell receptor beta chains below was sequenced from the same sample in a study of T-cell memory formation after mild COVID-19. TCRdb recomputed calls from the 5' RACE reads with MiXCR, one row per CDR3 protein. The repertoire holds about 130,000 distinct CDR3 sequences, with more than 15% as singletons. The material sequenced was PBMCs or a T cell subset sorted from them (not recorded which). Every receptor here comes from an adult woman who had mild COVID-19 (a few samples of this study predate the infection). Cell type and time point are not known.

CDR3 DNA sequence: TGTGCCAGCAGCCTCAGATCGAAATCACAGGGGCTGGTGGGGCGCGAGCAGTACTTC. Translated, it gives CASSLRSKSQGLVGREQYF. This sequence joins TRBV11-2 and TRBJ2-7, with 7 bases identical to TRBD1. CDR1 is SGHAT and CDR2 is FQNNGV in the germline V gene. With V trimmed by 5 bases and J by 6 bases, 25 bases remained unmatched. This CDR3 has 19 amino acids.

There are many counts of this clonotype. The chain uses TRBV5-1 and TRBJ2-3; D possibly corresponds to TRBD2 (5 bases). This CDR3 comprises 16 residues. Germline loops: CDR1 SGHRS, CDR2 YFSETQ. V shed 3 bases and J shed 1 base, with 15 bases lying between them. CDR3 coding DNA: TGCGCCAGCAGCTCTCTTAAATTCGGGGGCACAGATACGCAGTATTTT. It encodes CASSSLKFGGTDTQYF. Based on the CDR3 plus reference TRBV5-1 and TRBJ2-3, the full variable domain is KAGVTQTPRYLIKTRGQQVTLSCSPISGHRSVSWYQQTPGQGLQFLFEYFSETQRNKGNFPGRFSGRQFSNSRSEMNVSTLELGDSALYLCASSSLKFGGTDTQYFGPGTRLTVL.

The chain has TRBV20-1 and TRBJ2-3, with D uncertain. Germline V CDR1 and CDR2: DFQATT, SNEGSKA (reference sequence). The ends were cut back, 3 bases at V and 0 bases at J, with 7 bases in the middle. The CDR3 length is 13 residues. In DNA, the CDR3 is TGCAGTGCTAGCAGCCCTAGCACAGATACGCAGTATTTT. Translated, it gives CSASSPSTDTQYF.

This chain links TRBV15 with TRBJ2-1, with D uncertain. The V gene lost 0 bases and the J gene lost 2 bases, with 8 bases spanning the gap. Germline CDR1 is LNHNV and CDR2 is YYDKDF (reference sequence). The CDR3 spans 15 residues. CDR3 sequence: CATSREGRTYNEQFF. CDR3 DNA sequence: TGTGCCACCAGCAGAGAGGGTCGAACCTACAATGAGCAGTTCTTC.

This rearrangement joins TRBV11-3 to TRBJ2-1, with D uncertain. The CDR3 is 12 amino acids. V was cut by 5 bases and J by 10 bases, with 12 bases left in between. CDR1 is SGHNT, CDR2 YENEEA, per germline. CDR3: CASSPRLGEQFF. CDR3 DNA: TGTGCCAGCAGCCCGAGGTTGGGGGAGCAGTTCTTC.

This clonotype has ten or more counts. In DNA, the CDR3 is TGTGCCAGCAGGAGACAGGGGGCCGGGGAGCTGTTTTTT. Translating gives CASRRQGAGELFF. The chain carries TRBV27 and TRBJ2-2, with 9 bases fitting TRBD1. Trimming at V came to 6 bases and at J to 6 bases, leaving 2 bases not matched to a gene. CDR1 and CDR2 (germline): MNHEY, SMNVEV (reference sequence). This CDR3 has 13 residues.

V usage is TRBV5-1 and J usage is TRBJ2-7; 10 nucleotides align to TRBD1. CDR1 SGHRS and CDR2 YFSETQ come from the germline V gene. This CDR3 is built from 14 residues. V lost 1 base, J lost 6 bases, and 4 bases stayed unmatched. The CDR3 DNA sequence: TGCGCCAGCAGCTTGTCCGGGACAGGGGTCGAGCAGTACTTC. It is translated as CASSLSGTGVEQYF.

This clonotype was recorded a few times. V usage is TRBV7-8 and J usage is TRBJ2-7, with no clear D. There are 13 residues in the CDR3. The germline gives CDR1 SGHVS, CDR2 FQNEAQ. V shed 1 base and J shed 1 base, with 5 bases lying between them. The CDR3 region has the DNA TGTGCCAGCAGCTTAGAGTTTTCCTACGAGCAGTACTTC. It translates to CASSLEFSYEQYF.

CDR3 protein: CATRPDGARYSYEQYF. The CDR3 DNA follows: TGTGCCACCAGGCCCGACGGGGCCCGGTACTCCTACGAGCAGTACTTC. This chain links TRBV15 with TRBJ2-7; D tentatively fits TRBD1 or TRBD2 (5 bases each). Germline loops: CDR1 LNHNV, CDR2 YYDKDF (reference sequence). The CDR3 covers 16 residues. The V and J ends lost 6 bases and 0 bases respectively, with 18 bases between them.

V and J are TRBV29-1 and TRBJ2-3, with D possibly matching TRBD2 (5 bases). This CDR3 has 12 amino acids. V was pared by 0 bases and J by 8 bases, with 9 bases between. Per germline, CDR1 SQVTM and CDR2 ANQGSEA. The CDR3 DNA reads TGCAGCGTTGAAGATGAACGGGGTACGCAGTATTTT. Translation: CSVEDERGTQYF.

The chain combines TRBV5-1 with TRBJ1-1; 7 positions agree with TRBD1. Germline CDR1 is SGHRS and CDR2 is YFSETQ. The CDR3 loop spans 14 amino acids. Trimming at V came to 4 bases and at J to 2 bases, leaving 5 bases not matched to a gene. The CDR3 nucleotides read TGCGCCAGCAGCGCCCGACAGGGCAACACTGAAGCTTTCTTT. It translates to CASSARQGNTEAFF.

The rearrangement links TRBV3-1 to TRBJ2-7; D might be TRBD2 (6 bases). The V end lost 10 bases, the J end lost 4 bases, and 17 bases lay between the germline ends. The V gene's germline CDR1 is LGHDT and CDR2 YNNKEL (reference sequence). CDR3 length: 13 amino acids. This CDR3 is CATGFAGRYEQYF. DNA of the CDR3: TGTGCCACCGGCTTTGCGGGGCGTTACGAGCAGTACTTC.

The table lists this clonotype with a few counts. The CDR3 nucleotides read TGCGCCAGCAGCCAAGAGGGGGGAGATACGCAGTATTTT. Translating gives CASSQEGGDTQYF. This chain connects TRBV4-1 to TRBJ2-3; D perhaps matches TRBD2 (6 bases). Germline V gene data show CDR1 as MGHRA and CDR2 as YSYEKL. The CDR3 has 13 residues. Trimming left V 0 bases short and J 5 bases short, with 6 bases between.

The J gene is TRBJ2-7, the V gene TRBV7-9; D gene unclear. This CDR3 is built from 13 residues. The V end lost 5 bases, the J end lost 0 bases, and 8 bases lay between the germline ends. From germline, CDR1 is SEHNR and CDR2 FQNEAQ (reference sequence). The CDR3 DNA reads TGTGCCAGCAGCCCGACGAGCTCCTACGAGCAGTACTTC. Translation: CASSPTSSYEQYF. Full variable domain (missing parts from reference TRBV7-9 and TRBJ2-7): DTGVSQNPRHKITKRGQNVTFRCDPISEHNRLYWYRQTLGQGPEFLTYFQNEAQLEKSRLLSDRFSAERPKGSFSTLEIQRTEQGDSAMYLCASSPTSSYEQYFGPGTRLTVT.

The chain joins TRBV20-1 to TRBJ1-5; D remains ambiguous. Deletions cut 5 bases from V and 0 bases from J, with 14 bases between. The CDR3 contains 15 residues. Looked up from germline, CDR1 is DFQATT and CDR2 is SNEGSKA (reference sequence). The CDR3 nucleotides are TGCAGTGCTCCAGAACGATTAAATAGCAATCAGCCCCAGCATTTT. This codes for CSAPERLNSNQPQHF.

The genes are TRBV6-4 and TRBJ2-2; tentative D call: TRBD2 (6 bases). Trimming removed 4 bases from V and 5 bases from J, with 11 bases in between. Germline V gene sequence: CDR1 MRHNA, CDR2 SNTAGT. The CDR3 is made up of 14 amino acids. CDR3 residues: CASSAGAGTGELFF. The CDR3 bases are TGTGCCAGCAGTGCCGGTGCGGGAACCGGGGAGCTGTTTTTT.

The chain combines TRBV12-3 or TRBV12-4 with TRBJ1-6; TRBD1 might be the D (5 bases). The ends were cut back, 1 base at V and 11 bases at J, with 12 bases in the middle. This CDR3 comprises 14 residues. CDR3 sequence reads: CASSLVGGWAPLHF. The DNA of the CDR3 is TGTGCCAGCAGTTTAGTCGGGGGTTGGGCACCCCTCCACTTT.

V usage is TRBV29-1 and J usage is TRBJ2-3, with 10 nucleotides matching TRBD1. V lost 7 bases, J lost 3 bases, and 4 bases stayed unmatched. Germline V CDR1 and CDR2: SQVTM, ANQGSEA. The CDR3 covers 13 residues. The CDR3 loop is CSGLGQGTDTQYF. CDR3 DNA sequence: TGCAGCGGGCTGGGACAGGGGACAGATACGCAGTATTTT.

This clonotype has more than one count but fewer than ten. This chain uses TRBV13 with TRBJ1-6, with 10 bases fitting TRBD1. CDR1 and CDR2 (germline): PRHDT, FYEKMQ (reference sequence). V gave up 3 bases and J gave up 8 bases; unmatched junction bases: 7. The CDR3 consists of 16 residues. This chain's CDR3 is CASSFHRDRGYSPLHF. The CDR3, as DNA: TGTGCCAGCAGCTTTCATCGGGACAGGGGTTATTCACCCCTCCACTTT.

The chain links TRBV29-1 to TRBJ2-2, with D tentatively TRBD1 or TRBD2 (5 bases each). This CDR3 has 14 amino acids. V lost 4 bases, J lost 5 bases, and 14 bases lay in between. The germline gives CDR1 SQVTM, CDR2 ANQGSEA. The CDR3 sequence: CSVGSAGGTGELFF. The DNA for the CDR3 is TGCAGCGTTGGCAGCGCTGGGGGTACCGGGGAGCTGTTTTTT.

This clonotype has only a few counts. This rearrangement joins TRBV6-6 to TRBJ1-1; 10 bases are shared with TRBD1. This CDR3 spans 15 amino acids. CDR1 is MNHNY and CDR2 is SVGAGI in the germline V gene (reference sequence). V shed 0 bases and J 5 bases; nucleotides not matched to a gene: 3. CDR3 protein: CASSYSGTGVTEAFF. CDR3 bases: TGTGCCAGCAGTTACTCTGGGACAGGGGTAACTGAAGCTTTCTTT.

Many counts were recorded for this clonotype. The V and J genes are TRBV20-1 and TRBJ2-1, with a tentative D call TRBD2 (7 bases). The CDR3 loop spans 14 amino acids. Germline CDR1 DFQATT, CDR2 SNEGSKA (reference sequence). The V gene lost 6 bases and the J gene lost 7 bases, with 19 bases spanning the gap. The CDR3 DNA follows: TGCAGTGCCAGGGGACTAACGACTGGTAATGAGCAGTTCTTC. Translation gives CSARGLTTGNEQFF.

This clonotype was found many times. This rearrangement joins TRBV7-8 to TRBJ1-1, with 9 bases aligning to TRBD1. Germline assignment: CDR1 SGHVS and CDR2 FQNEAQ. V lost 5 bases to trimming and J lost 4 bases; unmatched junction nucleotides: 14. This CDR3 region has 17 residues. DNA of the CDR3: TGTGCCAGCAGCCCTCCTAACCGGGACAGGGAGACCACTGAAGCTTTCTTT. Protein sequence: CASSPPNRDRETTEAFF. The entire variable domain, with the rest obtained from reference TRBV7-8 and TRBJ1-1, is as follows: GAGVSQSPRYKVAKRGQDVALRCDPISGHVSLFWYQQALGQGPEFLTYFQNEAQLDKSGLPSDRFFAERPEGSVSTLKIQRTQQEDSAVYLCASSPPNRDRETTEAFFGQGTRLTVV.

This clonotype was detected a few times. The chain links TRBV24-1 to TRBJ2-2; D is uncertain. Germline lookup yields CDR1 KGHDR and CDR2 SFDVKD. This CDR3 contains 14 residues. The V end lost 0 bases, the J end lost 4 bases, and 5 bases lay between the germline ends. CDR3 DNA: TGTGCCACCAGTGATTTGGAGCGCACCGGGGAGCTGTTTTTT. Protein sequence: CATSDLERTGELFF.

The rearrangement links TRBV19 to TRBJ2-3; no definite D call. Germline V CDR1 and CDR2: LNHDA, SQIVND (reference sequence). There are 11 residues in the CDR3. V lost 4 bases and J lost 7, with 6 bases in between. CDR3 in amino acids: CASSTTNTQYF. For the CDR3, the DNA is TGTGCCAGTAGTACTACCAATACGCAGTATTTT.

This clonotype was observed a few times. The V and J genes are TRBV7-2 and TRBJ2-7, with D perhaps assigned TRBD1 or TRBD2 (5 bases each). Germline V gene lookup returns CDR1 SGHTA and CDR2 FQGNSA. Trimming cost V 5 bases and J 3 bases, with 17 bases left between them. The CDR3 extends over 15 amino acids. CDR3 sequence: CASSPTGTGYYEQYF. As DNA, the CDR3 is TGTGCCAGCAGCCCGACCGGGACGGGGTACTACGAGCAGTACTTC.

In its sample, this clonotype was seen a few times. This chain connects TRBV29-1 to TRBJ2-1; possibly TRBD1 for D (6 bases). Germline CDR1 and CDR2: SQVTM and ANQGSEA. Trimming removed 6 bases at V and 2 bases at J, with 14 bases between. The CDR3 is 14 residues long. CDR3 nucleotides: TGCAGCGTCTTCGGGACAAATACCTACAATGAGCAGTTCTTC. Encoded protein: CSVFGTNTYNEQFF.